One sample yielded the 3 T cell receptor beta chains listed below, sequenced in a study of PD-1 blockade in classical Hodgkin lymphoma. There was relapse after autologous stem cell transplantation in every patient, and there was variation in brentuximab vedotin exposure. TCRdb keeps only in-frame clones here, not all; method: immunoSEQ multiplex PCR. The table lists 20,000 to 30,000 clones, about 80% of them singletons. The input for sequencing was peripheral blood mononuclear cells (PBMCs), taken at baseline. These receptors came from a human donor with classical Hodgkin lymphoma.

This sequence joins TRBV11-1 and TRBJ2-5; TRBD1 matches at 9 bases. The CDR3 is made up of 16 amino acids. J was trimmed by 2 bases and V by 0 bases; bases with no gene match: 4. Germline V lookup: CDR1 SGHAT, CDR2 FQDESV (reference sequence). CDR3 DNA: TGTGCCAGCAGCTTAGCCTCGACAGGGGGACAAGAGACCCAGTACTTC. This encodes CASSLASTGGQETQYF.

By proportion, this clone is medium-sized. The chain uses TRBV9 and TRBJ1-3, with D perhaps matching TRBD1 (6 bases). This CDR3 region has 15 residues. CDR1 and CDR2 (germline): SGDLS, YYNGEE. V lost 4 bases and J 3 bases, leaving 14 bases between the germline ends. The CDR3, as DNA: TGTGCCAGCAGCCCCGCTGACAGGATTGGAAACACCATATATTTT. Its translation is CASSPADRIGNTIYF.

The chain employs TRBV4-1 and TRBJ2-3, with D possibly TRBD1 on 6 matching bases. Germline V gene data show CDR1 as MGHRA and CDR2 as YSYEKL. Trimming removed 5 bases from V and 4 bases from J, with 16 bases in between. This CDR3 spans 15 amino acids. CDR3 sequence (DNA): TGCGCCAGCAGCTGGACCGGACAGCGCCCAGATACGCAGTATTTT. It translates to CASSWTGQRPDTQYF.